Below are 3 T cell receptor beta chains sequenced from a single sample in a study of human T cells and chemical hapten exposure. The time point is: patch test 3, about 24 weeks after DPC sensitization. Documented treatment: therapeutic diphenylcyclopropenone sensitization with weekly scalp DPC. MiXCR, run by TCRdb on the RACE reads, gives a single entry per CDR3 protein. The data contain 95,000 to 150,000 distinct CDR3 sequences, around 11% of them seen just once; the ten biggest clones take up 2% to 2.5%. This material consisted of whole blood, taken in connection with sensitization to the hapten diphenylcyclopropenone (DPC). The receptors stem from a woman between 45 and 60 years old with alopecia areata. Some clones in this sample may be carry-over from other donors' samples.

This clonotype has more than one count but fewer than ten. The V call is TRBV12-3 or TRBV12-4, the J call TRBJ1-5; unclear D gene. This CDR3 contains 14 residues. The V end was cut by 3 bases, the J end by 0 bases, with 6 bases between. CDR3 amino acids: CASSFGYSNQPQHF. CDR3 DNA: TGTGCCAGCAGTTTTGGGTATAGCAATCAGCCCCAGCATTTT.

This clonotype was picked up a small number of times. The CDR3 DNA reads TGTGCCAGCAGTACCGGGACAGGAGCCTACGAGCAGTACTTC. Protein product: CASSTGTGAYEQYF. V and J are TRBV12-3 or TRBV12-4 and TRBJ2-7; 8 bases align to TRBD1. The CDR3 has 14 residues. V lost 5 bases to trimming and J lost 2 bases; unmatched junction nucleotides: 5.

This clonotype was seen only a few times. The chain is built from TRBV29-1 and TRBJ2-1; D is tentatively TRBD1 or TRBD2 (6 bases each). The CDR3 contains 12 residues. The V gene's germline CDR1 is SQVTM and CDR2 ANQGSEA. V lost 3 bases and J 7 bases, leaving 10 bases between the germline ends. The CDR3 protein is CSVDGGGNEQFF. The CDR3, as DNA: TGCAGCGTTGACGGGGGCGGGAATGAGCAGTTCTTC.